This TCR beta chain was identified in a study of T-cell reconstitution after alpha-beta-depleted transplantation in children. Overall study findings and caveats: Some patients showed high day-60 TCRbeta diversity, which derived from surviving recipient T cells and thymic progenitors. Most T-cell counts and diversity one year after the transplant came from T cells that were newly produced. Expanded graft clones numbering several hundred reportedly gave rise to alpha-beta T cells about two months after transplant.

The sample holds many counts of this clonotype. Its matching antigen is unknown. This CDR3 contains 15 residues. Trimming removed 4 bases at V and 2 bases at J, with 14 bases between. Germline loops: CDR1 SEHNR, CDR2 FQNEAQ (reference sequence). Preparation of the TCRbeta library used unique molecular identifiers. Each CDR3 protein is one row after TCRdb ran MiXCR on the PCR reads. The data hold some 300,000 distinct CDR3 sequences, with 9.5% to 13% observed a single time. The sequenced sample was PBMCs, obtained before TCRalphabeta/CD19-depleted stem cell transplant. This rearrangement joins TRBV7-9 to TRBJ1-2; tentative D call: TRBD1 (6 bases). The receptor was isolated from a boy under two years old with acute myeloid leukemia, due to receive a stem cell transplant. DNA for the CDR3: TGTGCCAGCAGCTCCCCCAGGGGCGCCAACTATGGCTACACCTTC. Its translation: CASSSPRGANYGYTF.